The source of this T cell receptor (beta chain) is a study of shared clonotypes between healthy human individuals. Germline V gene lookup returns CDR1 LNHDA and CDR2 SQIVND (reference sequence). This CDR3 region has 12 residues. V was clipped by 3 bases and J by 9 bases, with 9 bases between them. The protocol was immunoSEQ multiplex PCR, while the TCRdb copy is restricted to in-frame clones and leaves out a portion. The sample consists of roughly 2.2 million clones, 85% to 95% of them appearing once. Sequencing was done on a sample of naive CD4+ T cells from PBMCs. Subset described: CD45RA+ positively selected. The source is a man between 18 and 29 years old in good health. Some clones in this sample may be carry-over from other donors' samples. The rearrangement links TRBV19 to TRBJ1-5; no clear D gene. The CDR3 protein is CASSMERMPQHF. In nucleotides, the CDR3 is TGTGCCAGTAGTATGGAACGTATGCCCCAGCATTTT.